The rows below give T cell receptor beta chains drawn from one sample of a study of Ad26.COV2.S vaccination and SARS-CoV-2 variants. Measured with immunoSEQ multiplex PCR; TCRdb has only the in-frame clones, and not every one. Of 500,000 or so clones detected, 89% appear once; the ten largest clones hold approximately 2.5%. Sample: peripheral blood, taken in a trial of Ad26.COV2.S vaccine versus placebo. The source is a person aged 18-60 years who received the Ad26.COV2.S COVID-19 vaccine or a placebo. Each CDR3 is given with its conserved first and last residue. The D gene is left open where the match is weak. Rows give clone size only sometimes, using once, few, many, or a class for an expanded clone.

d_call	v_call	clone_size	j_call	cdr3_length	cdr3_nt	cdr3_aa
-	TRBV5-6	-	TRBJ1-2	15	TGTGCCAGCAGCCTCGGGCCGCTAGCTAACTATGGCTACACCTTC	CASSLGPLANYGYTF
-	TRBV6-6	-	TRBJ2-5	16	TGTGCCAGCAGTTACTGGACCCGGGGCAAGATGGAGACCCAGTACTTC	CASSYWTRGKMETQYF
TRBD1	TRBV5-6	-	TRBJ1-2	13	TGTGCCAGCAGCTGGGACAGGGGAACGGAGGACACCTTC	CASSWDRGTEDTF
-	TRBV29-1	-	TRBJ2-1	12	TGCAGCGTTGTAGTGACACACGATGAGCAGTTCTTC	CSVVVTHDEQFF
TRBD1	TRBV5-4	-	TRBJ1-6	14	TGTGCCAGCAGCTATACAGGGGATGGGGCACCCCTCCACTTT	CASSYTGDGAPLHF
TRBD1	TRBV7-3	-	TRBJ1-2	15	TGTGCCAGCAGCTTGGGGCAGGGGGCGGACTATGGCTACACCTTC	CASSLGQGADYGYTF
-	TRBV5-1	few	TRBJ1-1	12	TGCGCCAGCACTTCCGAAGGGACTGAAGCTTTCTTT	CASTSEGTEAFF
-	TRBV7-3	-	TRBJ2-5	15	TGTGCCAGCAGCCATACTATAGGGGACCAAGAGACCCAGTACTTC	CASSHTIGDQETQYF
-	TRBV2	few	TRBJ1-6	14	TGTGCCAGCAGTGAACCCTCGGGGGACTCACCCCTCCACTTT	CASSEPSGDSPLHF
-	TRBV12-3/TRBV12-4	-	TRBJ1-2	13	TGTGCCAGCAGTCCTCCATACCCTTATGGCTACACCTTC	CASSPPYPYGYTF
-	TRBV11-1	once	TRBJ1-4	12	TGTGCCAGCACCAACTTAGGAGAAAAACTGTTTTTT	CASTNLGEKLFF
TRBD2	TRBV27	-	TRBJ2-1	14	TGTGCCAGCAAAGGACTAGGGCCCTACAATGAGCAGTTCTTC	CASKGLGPYNEQFF
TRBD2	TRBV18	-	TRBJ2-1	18	TGTGCCAGCTCACTGACATTTTCTAGCGGGAGCTCCTACAATGAGCAGTTCTTC	CASSLTFSSGSSYNEQFF
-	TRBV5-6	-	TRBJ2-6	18	TGTGCCAGCAGCTTTTTTCCGGGGGTCGACTCTGGGGCCAACGTCCTGACTTTC	CASSFFPGVDSGANVLTF
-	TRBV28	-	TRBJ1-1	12	TGTGCCAGCAGGGGCGATGATGCTGAAGCTTTCTTT	CASRGDDAEAFF
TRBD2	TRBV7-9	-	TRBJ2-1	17	TGTGCCAGCAGCTTAGGGCGTACTAGCGGGAGGTTCAATGAGCAGTTCTTC	CASSLGRTSGRFNEQFF
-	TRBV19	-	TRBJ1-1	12	TGTGCCAGTAGTCGCCGGAACACTGAAGCTTTCTTT	CASSRRNTEAFF
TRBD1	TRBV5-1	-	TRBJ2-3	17	TGCGCCAGCAGCCGGTCCCGGGACAGCCGGAGCACAGATACGCAGTATTTT	CASSRSRDSRSTDTQYF
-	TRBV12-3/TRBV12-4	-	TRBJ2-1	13	TGTGCCAGCAGTCCCTACCGGGGTTCGGAGCAGTTCTTC	CASSPYRGSEQFF
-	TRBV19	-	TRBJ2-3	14	TGTGCCAGTTCGTCCCTCTTTAGCACAGATACGCAGTATTTT	CASSSLFSTDTQYF
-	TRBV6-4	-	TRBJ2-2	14	TGTGCCAGTCAACAGGGAACGAACACCGGGGAGCTGTTTTTT	CASQQGTNTGELFF
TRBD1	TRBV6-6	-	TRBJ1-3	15	TGTGCCAGCAGTTACTCCGGACAGGGGGCCAACACCATATATTTT	CASSYSGQGANTIYF
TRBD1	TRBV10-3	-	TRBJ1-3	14	TGTGCCATCAGTGGGACAGGAGACGGAAACACCATATATTTT	CAISGTGDGNTIYF
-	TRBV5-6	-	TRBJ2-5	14	TGTGCCAGCAGCTTGGGTCCGGGCCCAGAGACCCAGTACTTC	CASSLGPGPETQYF
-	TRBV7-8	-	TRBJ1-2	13	TGTGCCAGCAGCCCCGGCAGGGAGGATGGCTACACCTTC	CASSPGREDGYTF
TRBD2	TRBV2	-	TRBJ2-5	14	TGTGCCAGCAGTGCCAGCGGGGGGAAAGAGACCCAGTACTTC	CASSASGGKETQYF
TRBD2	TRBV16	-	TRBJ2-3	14	TGTGCCAGCAGCCGTGGACTAGCAAAGCATACGCAGTATTTT	CASSRGLAKHTQYF
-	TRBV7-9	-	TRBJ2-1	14	TGTGCCAGCAGCTTATCTATCAACATTCCCGGGCAGTTCTTC	CASSLSINIPGQFF
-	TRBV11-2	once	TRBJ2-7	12	TGTGCCAGCAGCTTATCGGTGTATGAGCAGTACTTC	CASSLSVYEQYF
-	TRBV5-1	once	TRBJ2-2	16	TGCGCCAGCAGCTCCGGATCCGGGACAACCACCGGGGAGCTGTTTTTT	CASSSGSGTTTGELFF
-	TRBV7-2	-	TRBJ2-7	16	TGTGCCAGCAGCCACAGGGGACTGGCAAGCTCCTACGAGCAGTACTTC	CASSHRGLASSYEQYF
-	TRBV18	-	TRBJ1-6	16	TGTGCCAGCTCACCACCGAGGCTCCAGGGGAATTCACCCCTCCACTTT	CASSPPRLQGNSPLHF
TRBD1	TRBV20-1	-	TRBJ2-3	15	TGCAGTGCTAGTCTTCGGGACAGAAGCACAGATACGCAGTATTTT	CSASLRDRSTDTQYF
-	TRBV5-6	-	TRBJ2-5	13	TGTGCCAGCAGCCGCGCCGGATTAGAGACCCAGTACTTC	CASSRAGLETQYF
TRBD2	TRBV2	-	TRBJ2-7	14	TGTGCCAGCAATACGGGGGGACCCTCCTACGAGCAGTACTTC	CASNTGGPSYEQYF
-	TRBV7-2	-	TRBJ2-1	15	TGTGCCAGCAGCTTAGCTGGACAAAGGGGCAATGAGCAGTTCTTC	CASSLAGQRGNEQFF
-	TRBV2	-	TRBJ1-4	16	TGTGCCAGCAGTGATCCAAGCGGGCAGGTCTATGAAAAACTGTTTTTT	CASSDPSGQVYEKLFF
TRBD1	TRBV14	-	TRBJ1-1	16	TGTGCCAGCAGCCAAGATCAAGGGACAGAGAACACTGAAGCTTTCTTT	CASSQDQGTENTEAFF
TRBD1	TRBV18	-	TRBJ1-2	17	TGTGCCAGCTCACGGGTTTCGCCGGGACAGGGGGCGAGAGGCTACACCTTC	CASSRVSPGQGARGYTF
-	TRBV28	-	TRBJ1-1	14	TGTGCCAGCATAGACCGAGGGCGGAAGAGGGAAGCTTTCTTT	CASIDRGRKREAFF
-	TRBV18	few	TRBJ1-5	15	TGTGCCAGCTCACCTAACGGGGGGGGCAATCAGCCCCAGCATTTT	CASSPNGGGNQPQHF
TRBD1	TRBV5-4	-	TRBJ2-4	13	TGTGCCAGCTATATTCAGGGGGCGGGGATTCAGTACTTC	CASYIQGAGIQYF
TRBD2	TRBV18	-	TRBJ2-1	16	TGTGCCAGCTCACCACCGGGCGGGGGGGCTTACAATGAGCAGTTCTTC	CASSPPGGGAYNEQFF
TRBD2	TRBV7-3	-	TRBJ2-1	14	TGTGCCAGCAGCTTAAGGAGCGGGGGCAATGAGCAGTTCTTC	CASSLRSGGNEQFF
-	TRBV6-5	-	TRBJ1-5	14	TGTGCCAGCAGTTACTCGGCTTGGGATCAGCCCCAGCATTTT	CASSYSAWDQPQHF
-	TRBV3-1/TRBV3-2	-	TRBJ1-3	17	TGTGCCAGCAGCCCTCGACAGCTCTACCCCTCTGGAAACACCATATATTTT	CASSPRQLYPSGNTIYF
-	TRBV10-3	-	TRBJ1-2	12	TGTGCCATCAGTGAGCCAGGATACGGCTACACCTTC	CAISEPGYGYTF
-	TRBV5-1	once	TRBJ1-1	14	TGCGCCAGCAGCTTGGACCGGGCCTCAACTGAAGCTTTCTTT	CASSLDRASTEAFF
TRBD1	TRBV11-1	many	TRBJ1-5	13	TGTGCCAGCAGCCAGGGACAGGCGAAGCCCCAGCATTTT	CASSQGQAKPQHF
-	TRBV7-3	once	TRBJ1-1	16	TGTGCCAGCAGCCCCTTAAAGACGCGGGGTTTTACTGAAGCTTTCTTT	CASSPLKTRGFTEAFF